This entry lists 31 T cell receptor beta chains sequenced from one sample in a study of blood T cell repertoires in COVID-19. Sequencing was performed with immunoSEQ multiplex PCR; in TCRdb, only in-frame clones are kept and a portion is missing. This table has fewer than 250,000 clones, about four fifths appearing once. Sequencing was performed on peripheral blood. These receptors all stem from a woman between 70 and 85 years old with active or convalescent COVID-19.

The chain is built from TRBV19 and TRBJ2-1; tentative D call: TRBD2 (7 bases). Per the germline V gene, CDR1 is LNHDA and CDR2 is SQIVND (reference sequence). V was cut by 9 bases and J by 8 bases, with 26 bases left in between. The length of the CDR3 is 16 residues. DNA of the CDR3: TGTGCCAGCGAGGGGCGGGGGCACACACTCAGTGATGAGCAGTTCTTC. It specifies CASEGRGHTLSDEQFF.

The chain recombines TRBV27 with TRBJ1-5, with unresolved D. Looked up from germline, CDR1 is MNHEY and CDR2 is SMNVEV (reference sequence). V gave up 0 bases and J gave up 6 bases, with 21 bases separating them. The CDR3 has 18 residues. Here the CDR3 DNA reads TGTGCCAGCAGTTTATCGGCGGACTATGCGGCAAAGGGTCAGCCCCAGCATTTT. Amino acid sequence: CASSLSADYAAKGQPQHF.

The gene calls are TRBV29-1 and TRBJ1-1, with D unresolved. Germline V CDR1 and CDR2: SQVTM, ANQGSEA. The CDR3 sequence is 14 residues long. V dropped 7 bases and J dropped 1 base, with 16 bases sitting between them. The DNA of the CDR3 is TGCAGCGCGGTTGAAAAGGACTCGAACACTGAAGCTTTCTTT. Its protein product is CSAVEKDSNTEAFF.

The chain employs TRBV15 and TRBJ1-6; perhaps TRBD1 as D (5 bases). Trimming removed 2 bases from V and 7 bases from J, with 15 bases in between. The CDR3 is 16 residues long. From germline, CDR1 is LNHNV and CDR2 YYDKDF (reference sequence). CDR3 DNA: TGTGCCACCAGCAGACCCCACGGGGGGAGGAATTCACCCCTCCACTTT. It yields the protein CATSRPHGGRNSPLHF.

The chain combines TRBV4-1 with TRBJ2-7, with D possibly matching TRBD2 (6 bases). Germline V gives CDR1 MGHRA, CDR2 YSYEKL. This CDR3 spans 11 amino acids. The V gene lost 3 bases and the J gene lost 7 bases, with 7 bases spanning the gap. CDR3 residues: CASSQAGEQYF. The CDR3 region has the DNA TGCGCCAGCAGCCAGGCGGGGGAGCAGTACTTC.

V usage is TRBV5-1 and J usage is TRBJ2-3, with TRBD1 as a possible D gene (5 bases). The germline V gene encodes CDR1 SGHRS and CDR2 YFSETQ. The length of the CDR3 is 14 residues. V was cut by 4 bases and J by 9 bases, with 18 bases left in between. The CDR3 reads CASSPQESARTQYF. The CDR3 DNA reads TGCGCCAGCAGCCCACAGGAGAGTGCACGAACGCAGTATTTT.

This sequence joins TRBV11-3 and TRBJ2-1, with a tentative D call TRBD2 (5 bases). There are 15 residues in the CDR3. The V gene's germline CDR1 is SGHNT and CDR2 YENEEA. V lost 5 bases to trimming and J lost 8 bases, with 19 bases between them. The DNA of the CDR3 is TGTGCCAGCAGCCCGGGGTCTCCCCCTGGAGATGAGCAGTTCTTC. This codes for CASSPGSPPGDEQFF.

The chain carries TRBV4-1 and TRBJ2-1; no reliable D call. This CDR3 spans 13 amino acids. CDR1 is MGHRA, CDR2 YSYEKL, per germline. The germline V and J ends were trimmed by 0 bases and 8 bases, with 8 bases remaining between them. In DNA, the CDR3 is TGCGCCAGCAGCCAAGATTTGAGGCATGAGCAGTTCTTC. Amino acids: CASSQDLRHEQFF.

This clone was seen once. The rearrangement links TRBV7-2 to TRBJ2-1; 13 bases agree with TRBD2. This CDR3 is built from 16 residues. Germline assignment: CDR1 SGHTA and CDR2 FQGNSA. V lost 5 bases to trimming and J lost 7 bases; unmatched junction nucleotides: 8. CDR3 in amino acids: CASSPGLAGASNEQFF. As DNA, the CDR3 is TGTGCCAGCAGCCCAGGACTAGCGGGAGCGTCTAATGAGCAGTTCTTC.

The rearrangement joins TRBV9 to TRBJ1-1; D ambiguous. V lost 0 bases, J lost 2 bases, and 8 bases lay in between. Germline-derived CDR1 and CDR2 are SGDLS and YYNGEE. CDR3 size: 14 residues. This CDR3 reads CASSVDIFNTEAFF. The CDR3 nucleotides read TGTGCCAGCAGCGTAGACATTTTTAACACTGAAGCTTTCTTT.

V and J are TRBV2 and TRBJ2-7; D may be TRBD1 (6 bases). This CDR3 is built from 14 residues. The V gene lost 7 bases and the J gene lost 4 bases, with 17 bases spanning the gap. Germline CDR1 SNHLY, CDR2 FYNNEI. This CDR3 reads CASIGQGSKYEQYF. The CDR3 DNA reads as TGTGCCAGCATTGGGCAGGGGTCGAAGTACGAGCAGTACTTC.

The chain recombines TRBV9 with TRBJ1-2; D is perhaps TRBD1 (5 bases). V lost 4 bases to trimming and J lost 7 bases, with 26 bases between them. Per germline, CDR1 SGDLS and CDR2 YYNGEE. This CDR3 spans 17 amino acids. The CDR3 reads CASSLATSRSLGGGYTF. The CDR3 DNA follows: TGTGCCAGCAGCCTCGCGACAAGCCGATCCCTGGGGGGTGGCTACACCTTC. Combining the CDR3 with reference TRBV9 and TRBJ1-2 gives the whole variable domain DSGVTQTPKHLITATGQRVTLRCSPRSGDLSVYWYQQSLDQGLQFLIQYYNGEERAKGNILERFSAQQFPDLHSELNLSSLELGDSALYFCASSLATSRSLGGGYTFGSGTRLTVV.

The chain's CDR3 is CASSTSSGETQYF. The CDR3 DNA sequence: TGTGCCAGTAGTACCTCTAGCGGAGAGACCCAGTACTTC. The chain joins TRBV19 to TRBJ2-5; 7 nucleotides agree with TRBD2. CDR3 length equals 13 residues. Germline-derived CDR1 and CDR2 are LNHDA and SQIVND (reference sequence). V shed 4 bases and J 4 bases; nucleotides not matched to a gene: 3.

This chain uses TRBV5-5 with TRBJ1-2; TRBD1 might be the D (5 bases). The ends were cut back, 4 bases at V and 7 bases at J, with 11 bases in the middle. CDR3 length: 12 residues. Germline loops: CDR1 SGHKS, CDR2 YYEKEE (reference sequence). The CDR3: CASSQDIRGYTF. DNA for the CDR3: TGTGCCAGCAGCCAGGACATACGTGGCTACACCTTC.

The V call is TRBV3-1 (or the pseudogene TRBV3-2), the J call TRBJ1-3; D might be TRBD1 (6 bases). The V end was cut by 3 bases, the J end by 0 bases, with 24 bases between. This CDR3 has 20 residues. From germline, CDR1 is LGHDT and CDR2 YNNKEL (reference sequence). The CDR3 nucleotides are TGTGCCAGCAGCCAGAGGCAGGGGCGACTCAAGCCAGCCTCTGGAAACACCATATATTTT. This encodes CASSQRQGRLKPASGNTIYF.

The CDR3 DNA reads as TGTGCCAGCAGCCAAGAGCGGGGGCGTGGGGAGACCCAGTACTTC. As protein: CASSQERGRGETQYF. The rearrangement joins TRBV3-1 (or the pseudogene TRBV3-2) to TRBJ2-5; TRBD2 is a possible D gene (7 bases). V was trimmed by 0 bases and J by 5 bases, leaving 13 bases between them. The CDR3 extends over 15 amino acids. Germline CDR1 and CDR2: LGHDT and YNNKEL (reference sequence).

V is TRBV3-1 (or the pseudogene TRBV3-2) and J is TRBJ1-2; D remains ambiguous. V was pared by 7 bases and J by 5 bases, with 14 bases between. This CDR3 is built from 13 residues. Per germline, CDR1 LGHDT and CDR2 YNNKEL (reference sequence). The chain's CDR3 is CASTTSGLYGYTF. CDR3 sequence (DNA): TGTGCCAGCACCACATCTGGCCTTTATGGCTACACCTTC.

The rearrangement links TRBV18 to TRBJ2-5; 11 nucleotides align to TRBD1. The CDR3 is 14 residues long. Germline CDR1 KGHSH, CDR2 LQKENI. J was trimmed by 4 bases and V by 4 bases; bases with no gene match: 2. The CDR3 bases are TGTGCCAGCTCACGGACAGGGGGCCGAGAGACCCAGTACTTC. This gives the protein CASSRTGGRETQYF.

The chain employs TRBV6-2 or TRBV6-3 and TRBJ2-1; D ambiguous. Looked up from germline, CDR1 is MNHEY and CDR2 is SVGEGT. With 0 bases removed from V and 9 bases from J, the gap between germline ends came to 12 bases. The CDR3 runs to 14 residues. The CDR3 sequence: CASSYSRGLGEQFF. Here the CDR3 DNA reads TGTGCCAGCAGTTACTCTAGAGGCCTGGGTGAGCAGTTCTTC.

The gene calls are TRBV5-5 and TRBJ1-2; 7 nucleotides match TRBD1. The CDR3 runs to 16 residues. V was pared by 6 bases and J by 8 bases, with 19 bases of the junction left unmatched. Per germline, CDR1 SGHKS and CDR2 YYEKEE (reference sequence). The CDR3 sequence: CASTPNPQNQGEGYTF. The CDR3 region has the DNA TGTGCCAGCACCCCGAACCCCCAAAACCAGGGGGAAGGCTACACCTTC.

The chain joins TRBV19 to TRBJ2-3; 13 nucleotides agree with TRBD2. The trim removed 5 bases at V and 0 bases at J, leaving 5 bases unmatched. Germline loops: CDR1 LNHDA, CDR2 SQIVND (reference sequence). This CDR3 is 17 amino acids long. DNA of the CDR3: TGTGCCAGTAGTGCTAAACTAGCGGGAGGGAGCACAGATACGCAGTATTTT. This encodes CASSAKLAGGSTDTQYF.

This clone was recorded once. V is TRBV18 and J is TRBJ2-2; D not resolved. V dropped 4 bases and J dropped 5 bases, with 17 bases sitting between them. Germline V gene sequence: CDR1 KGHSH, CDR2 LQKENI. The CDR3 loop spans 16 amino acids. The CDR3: CASSLRPTVGTGELFF. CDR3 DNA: TGTGCCAGCTCACTCAGACCGACCGTCGGGACCGGGGAGCTGTTTTTT.

The CDR3 here is CASSEVGTHKTGELFF. The CDR3, as DNA: TGTGCCAGCAGTGAAGTCGGGACACATAAAACCGGGGAGCTGTTTTTT. This chain connects TRBV28 to TRBJ2-2; weak D call: TRBD1 (6 bases). V lost 5 bases, J lost 5 bases, and 18 bases lay in between. Germline V gene data show CDR1 as MDHEN and CDR2 as SYDVKM. The CDR3 length is 16 residues.

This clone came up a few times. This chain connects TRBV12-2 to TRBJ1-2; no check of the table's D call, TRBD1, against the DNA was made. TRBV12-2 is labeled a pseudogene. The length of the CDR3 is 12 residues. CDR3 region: CASRVTDYGYTF. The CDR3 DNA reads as TGTGCAAGTCGCGTGACAGACTATGGCTACACCTTC.

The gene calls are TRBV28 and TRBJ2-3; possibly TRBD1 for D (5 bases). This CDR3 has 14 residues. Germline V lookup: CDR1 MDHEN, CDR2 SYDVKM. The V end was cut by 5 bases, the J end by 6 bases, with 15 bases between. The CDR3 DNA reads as TGTGCCAGCAGTCCCTCCGGCAGGGCGGATACGCAGTATTTT. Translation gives CASSPSGRADTQYF.

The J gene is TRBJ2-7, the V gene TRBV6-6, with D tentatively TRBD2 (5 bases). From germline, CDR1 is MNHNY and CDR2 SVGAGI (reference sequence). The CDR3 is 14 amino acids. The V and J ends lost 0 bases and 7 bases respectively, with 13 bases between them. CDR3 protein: CASSYSQLVGEQYF. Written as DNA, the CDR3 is TGTGCCAGCAGTTACTCCCAACTAGTGGGTGAGCAGTACTTC.

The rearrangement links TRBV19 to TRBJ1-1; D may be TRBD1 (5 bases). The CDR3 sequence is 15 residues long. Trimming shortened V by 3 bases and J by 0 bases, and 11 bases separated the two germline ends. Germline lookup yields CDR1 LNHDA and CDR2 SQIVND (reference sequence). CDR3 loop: CASSMGGVMNTEAFF. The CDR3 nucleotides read TGTGCCAGTAGTATGGGGGGGGTAATGAACACTGAAGCTTTCTTT.

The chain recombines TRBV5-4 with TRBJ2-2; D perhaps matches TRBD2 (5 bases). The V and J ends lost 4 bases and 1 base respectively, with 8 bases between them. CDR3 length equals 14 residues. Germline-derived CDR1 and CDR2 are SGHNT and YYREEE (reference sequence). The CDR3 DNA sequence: TGTGCCAGCAGCGAGACTATGAACACCGGGGAGCTGTTTTTT. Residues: CASSETMNTGELFF.

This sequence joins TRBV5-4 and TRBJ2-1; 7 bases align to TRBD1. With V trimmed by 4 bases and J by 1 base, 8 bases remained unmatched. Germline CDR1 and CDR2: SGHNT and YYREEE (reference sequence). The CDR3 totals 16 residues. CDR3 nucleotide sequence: TGTGCCAGCAGCCCGGGACAGCGCAGGTCCTACAATGAGCAGTTCTTC. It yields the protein CASSPGQRRSYNEQFF.

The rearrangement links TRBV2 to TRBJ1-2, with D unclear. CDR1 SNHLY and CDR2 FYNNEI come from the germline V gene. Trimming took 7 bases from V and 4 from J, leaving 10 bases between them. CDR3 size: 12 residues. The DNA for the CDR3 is TGTGCCAGCACACATTTTCTCTATGGCTACACCTTC. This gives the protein CASTHFLYGYTF. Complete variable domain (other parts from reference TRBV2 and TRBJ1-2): EPEVTQTPSHQVTQMGQEVILRCVPISNHLYFYWYRQILGQKVEFLVSFYNNEISEKSEIFDDQFSVERPDGSNFTLKIRSTKLEDSAMYFCASTHFLYGYTFGSGTRLTVV.

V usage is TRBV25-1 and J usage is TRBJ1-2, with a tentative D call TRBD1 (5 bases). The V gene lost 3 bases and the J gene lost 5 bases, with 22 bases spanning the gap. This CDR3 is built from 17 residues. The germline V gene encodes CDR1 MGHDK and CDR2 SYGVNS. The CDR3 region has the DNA TGTGCCAGCAGTGAGGTTGGTCAGGGCAGTATGGGTTATGGCTACACCTTC. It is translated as CASSEVGQGSMGYGYTF.